The source of this T cell receptor (beta chain) is a study of blood T cells in healthy people across ages. Each donor had ten milliliters of peripheral blood drawn. The study isolated at least 6 million PBMCs from each sample. A second 7 to 11 cycle PCR used barcoded and J-beta primers. A template-switch adaptor that had 12 random nucleotides put a tag on each cDNA molecule. Researchers report that each sample yielded at least 2.5 million CDR3-containing paired-end reads. TCRdb re-called the 5' RACE reads through MiXCR, storing one row per CDR3 protein. The sample has roughly 800,000 distinct CDR3 sequences; about 55% are singletons. The germline V gene encodes CDR1 ENHRY and CDR2 SYGVKD. CDR3 size: 15 residues. The V end lost 2 bases, the J end lost 0 bases, and 11 bases lay between the germline ends.

The chain is built from TRBV10-3 and TRBJ2-7, with D possibly being TRBD2 (5 bases). Sequenced material: blood. This sequence was found in a man of 80 years or more in good health. The CDR3 loop is CAISEGRAASYEQYF. In DNA form, the CDR3 reads TGTGCCATCAGTGAGGGACGAGCGGCCTCCTACGAGCAGTACTTC.